These T cell receptor beta chains were read from a single sample in a study of blood T cells in healthy people across ages. MiXCR, applied by TCRdb to the 5' RACE reads, yields one record per CDR3 protein. Of around 750,000 distinct CDR3 sequences in the sample, about 53% were seen once. The specimen sequenced was blood. These receptors were obtained from a man older than 75 in good health. The CDR3 runs from the conserved cysteine through the conserved F or W. Rows give clone size only sometimes, using once, few, many, or a class for an expanded clone.

NA	TRBV12-3/TRBV12-4	TRBJ2-1	CASSTGGPHNEQFF
NA	TRBV9	TRBJ2-6	CASSPDTSGANVLTF
NA	TRBV6-1	TRBJ2-5	CASQGPRGETQYF
NA	TRBV3-1	TRBJ2-6	CASRPGTGRGANVLTF
NA	TRBV12-3/TRBV12-4	TRBJ2-2	CASSLARAADTGELFF
few	TRBV29-1	TRBJ2-7	CSGRDTYEQYF
few	TRBV20-1	TRBJ1-1	CSARKDRMNTEAFF
few	TRBV6-1	TRBJ2-3	CASTEGHLQADTQYF
many	TRBV27	TRBJ2-1	CASSLSILAGYNEQFF
few	TRBV10-3	TRBJ2-3	CAIGHGTGENRYAYF
few	TRBV29-1	TRBJ2-2	CSCRDTGELFF
few	TRBV29-1	TRBJ2-3	CSVSGTGSTDTQYF
NA	TRBV29-1	TRBJ2-7	CSVEDRETYEQYF
many	TRBV20-1	TRBJ2-7	CSAPELGAYEQYF
NA	TRBV6-1	TRBJ2-4	CASWGGHRYF
NA	TRBV24-1	TRBJ1-2	CATSDLGANYGYTF
few	TRBV12-3/TRBV12-4	TRBJ1-2	CASSIRQGARGYTF
NA	TRBV20-1	TRBJ2-5	CSARPPLGVETQYF
few	TRBV3-1	TRBJ2-1	CASSQRGLAGFKNEQFF
once	TRBV25-1	TRBJ2-5	CASSLPGSYNEQYF
NA	TRBV12-3/TRBV12-4	TRBJ2-1	CASSLALGLAGEGEQFF
NA	TRBV20-1	TRBJ2-1	CSAPHRGSEQFF
few	TRBV28	TRBJ2-7	CASSLGRRGREQYF
NA	TRBV20-1	TRBJ1-1	CSARDQGPSKNTEAFF
few	TRBV5-1	TRBJ2-4	CASSLRAGNQNIQYF
many	TRBV2	TRBJ2-7	CASSEALRRAYEQYF
NA	TRBV3-1	NA	CASSGIDRAEQYF
NA	TRBV2	NA	CASSEWGDAKREQYF
few	TRBV5-1	TRBJ1-2	CASSPTGDDYGYTF
NA	TRBV20-1	TRBJ2-7	CSALPTGFYEQYF
NA	TRBV6-1	TRBJ1-6	CASSGRDRGSSPLHF
few	TRBV12-3/TRBV12-4	TRBJ1-2	CASTQGAAGYGYTF
NA	TRBV7-3	TRBJ2-3	CASSLGTGGGSTDTQYF
few	TRBV29-1	TRBJ2-1	CSSRTGGLEQFF
NA	TRBV20-1	TRBJ1-1	CSAREQTEAFF
NA	TRBV20-1	NA	CSARQQSGRGSYNEQYF
NA	TRBV18	TRBJ2-1	CASSSTSGSRLDEQFF
NA	TRBV5-1	TRBJ2-5	CASSPGSGGQETQYF
NA	TRBV13	TRBJ2-2	CASSPSPPTGELFF
NA	TRBV20-1	TRBJ2-7	CSATSGSEQYF
few	TRBV29-1	TRBJ2-1	CSVTRQYNEQFF
NA	TRBV11-2	TRBJ2-5	CASSLDIEAGTREQYF
NA	TRBV18	TRBJ2-5	CASSPGHREETQYF
NA	TRBV5-8	TRBJ2-6	CASSLARAGANVLTF
NA	TRBV21-1	TRBJ2-6	CASTTVSRQSSGANVLTF
NA	TRBV27	TRBJ2-7	CASSPRGEFGLYEQYF
NA	TRBV13	TRBJ1-4	CASSPPLPTNEKLFF
few	TRBV29-1	TRBJ1-4	CSVPDRTTNEKLFF
few	TRBV18	TRBJ2-3	CASSLGMVQDTQYF